This entry features one T cell receptor (beta chain) sequence. This entry comes from a study of blood T cell repertoires in COVID-19. At the level of the study: Some COVID-19 samples were acute and others convalescent; all came from the United States, Italy and Spain. Sample material is recorded as cDNA or gDNA derived from T cells, B-cell-depleted T cells, or PBMCs.

In the authors' methods: The assay estimated nucleated cells by amplifying reference gene primers. Data came from immunoSEQ multiplex PCR; TCRdb stores just in-frame clones and leaves some out. V and J calls and clone size come straight from that table; D and trimming were deduced from the DNA. The sample shows about 60,000 clones, about 86% of them seen only once. The sequencing sample was made of peripheral blood. The sequence was obtained from a man aged 40-50 years with acute or convalescent COVID-19.

CDR3 region: CASSVGRESAEKLFF. As DNA, the CDR3 is TGTGCCAGCAGCGTAGGAAGGGAGTCGGCTGAAAAACTGTTTTTT. This chain uses TRBV9 with TRBJ1-4; D gene uncertain. The CDR3 sequence is 15 residues long. Germline loops: CDR1 SGDLS, CDR2 YYNGEE. V was shortened by 0 bases and J by 7 bases, with 13 bases between the two germline ends.